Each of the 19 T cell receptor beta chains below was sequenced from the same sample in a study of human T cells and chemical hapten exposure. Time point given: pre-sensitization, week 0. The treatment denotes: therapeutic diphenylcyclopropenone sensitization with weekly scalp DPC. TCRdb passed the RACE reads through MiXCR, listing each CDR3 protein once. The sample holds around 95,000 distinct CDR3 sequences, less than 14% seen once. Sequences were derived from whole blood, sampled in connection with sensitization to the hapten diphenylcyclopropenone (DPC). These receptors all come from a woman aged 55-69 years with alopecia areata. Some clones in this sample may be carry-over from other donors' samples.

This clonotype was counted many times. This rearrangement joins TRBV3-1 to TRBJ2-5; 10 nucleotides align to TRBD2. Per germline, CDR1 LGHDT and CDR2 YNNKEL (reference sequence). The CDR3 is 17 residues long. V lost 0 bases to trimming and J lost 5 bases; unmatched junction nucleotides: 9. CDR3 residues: CASSQDRKRGGPETQYF. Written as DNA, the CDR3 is TGTGCCAGCAGCCAAGATCGCAAGCGGGGGGGCCCGGAGACCCAGTACTTC.

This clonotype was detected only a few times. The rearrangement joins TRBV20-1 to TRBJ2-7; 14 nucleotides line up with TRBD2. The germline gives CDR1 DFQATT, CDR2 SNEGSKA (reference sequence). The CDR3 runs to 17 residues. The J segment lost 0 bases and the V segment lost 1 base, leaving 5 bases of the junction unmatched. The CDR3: CSARAVGLAGVSYEQYF. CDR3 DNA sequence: TGCAGTGCTAGAGCGGTGGGACTAGCGGGGGTCTCCTACGAGCAGTACTTC.

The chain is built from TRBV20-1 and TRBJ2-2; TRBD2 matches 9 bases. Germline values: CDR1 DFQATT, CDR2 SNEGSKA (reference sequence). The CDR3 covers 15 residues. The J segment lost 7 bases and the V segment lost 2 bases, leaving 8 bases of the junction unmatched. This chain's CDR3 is CSARFSGGSGGELFF. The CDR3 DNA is TGCAGTGCTAGATTTAGCGGGGGATCCGGCGGGGAGCTGTTTTTT.

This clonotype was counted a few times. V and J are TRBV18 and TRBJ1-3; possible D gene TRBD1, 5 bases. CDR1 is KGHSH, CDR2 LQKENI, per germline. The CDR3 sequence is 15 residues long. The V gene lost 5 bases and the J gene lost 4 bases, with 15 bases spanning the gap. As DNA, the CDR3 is TGTGCCAGCTCAAGAACACAGGAGAAAGGAAACACCATATATTTT. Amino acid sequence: CASSRTQEKGNTIYF.

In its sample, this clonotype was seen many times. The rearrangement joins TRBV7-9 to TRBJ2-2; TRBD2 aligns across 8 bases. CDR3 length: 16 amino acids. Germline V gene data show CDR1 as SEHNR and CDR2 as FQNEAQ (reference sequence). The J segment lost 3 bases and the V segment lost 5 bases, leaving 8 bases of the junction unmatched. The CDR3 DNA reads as TGTGCCAGCAGCCCCTCGGGAGGGGGGCACACCGGGGAGCTGTTTTTT. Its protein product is CASSPSGGGHTGELFF.

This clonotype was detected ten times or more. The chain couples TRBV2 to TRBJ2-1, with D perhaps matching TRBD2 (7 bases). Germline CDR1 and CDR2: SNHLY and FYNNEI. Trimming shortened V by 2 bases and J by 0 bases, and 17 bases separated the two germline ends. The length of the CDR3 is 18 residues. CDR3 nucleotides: TGTGCCAGCAGTGAATGGGGGGGGGCTACGAGCTCCTACAATGAGCAGTTCTTC. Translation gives CASSEWGGATSSYNEQFF.

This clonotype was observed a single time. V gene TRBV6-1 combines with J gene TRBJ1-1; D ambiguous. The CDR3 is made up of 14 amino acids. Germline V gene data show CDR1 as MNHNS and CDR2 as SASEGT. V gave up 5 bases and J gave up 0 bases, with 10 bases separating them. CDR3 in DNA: TGTGCCAGCAGTTCATGGACGGTGAACACTGAAGCTTTCTTT. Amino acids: CASSSWTVNTEAFF.

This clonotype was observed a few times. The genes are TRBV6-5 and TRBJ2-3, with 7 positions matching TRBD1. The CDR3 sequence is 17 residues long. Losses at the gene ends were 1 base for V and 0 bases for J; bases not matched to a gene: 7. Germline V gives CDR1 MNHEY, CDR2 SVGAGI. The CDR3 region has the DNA TGTGCCAGCAGTTACTTTCGACAGGGTGGAAGCACAGATACGCAGTATTTT. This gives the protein CASSYFRQGGSTDTQYF.

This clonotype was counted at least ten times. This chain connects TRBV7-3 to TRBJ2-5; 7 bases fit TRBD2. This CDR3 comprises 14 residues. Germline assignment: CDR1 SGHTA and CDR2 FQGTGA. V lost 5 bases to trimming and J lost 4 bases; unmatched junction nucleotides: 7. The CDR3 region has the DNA TGTGCCAGCAGCCGGGATCCGGGGGGAGAGACCCAGTACTTC. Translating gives CASSRDPGGETQYF.

In nucleotides, the CDR3 is TGTGCCAGCAGCTTGTCTTTAGGAGGAGGGAACACTGAAGCTTTCTTT. It translates to CASSLSLGGGNTEAFF. The genes are TRBV5-5 and TRBJ1-1; D gene ambiguous. Trimming removed 1 base at V and 1 base at J, with 14 bases between. CDR1 and CDR2 (germline): SGHKS, YYEKEE (reference sequence). CDR3 size: 16 residues.

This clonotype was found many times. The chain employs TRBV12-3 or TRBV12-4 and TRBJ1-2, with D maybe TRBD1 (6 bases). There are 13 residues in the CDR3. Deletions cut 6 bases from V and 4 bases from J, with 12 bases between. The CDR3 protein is CASSPDSFYGYTF. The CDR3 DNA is TGTGCCAGCAGCCCGGACAGTTTCTATGGCTACACCTTC.

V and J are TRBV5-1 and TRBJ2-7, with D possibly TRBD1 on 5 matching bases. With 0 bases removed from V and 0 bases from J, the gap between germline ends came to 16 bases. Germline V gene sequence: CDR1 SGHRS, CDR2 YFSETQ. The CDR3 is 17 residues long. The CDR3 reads CASSLVLGAESSYEQYF. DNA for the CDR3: TGCGCCAGCAGCTTGGTTTTAGGGGCCGAGAGCTCCTACGAGCAGTACTTC.

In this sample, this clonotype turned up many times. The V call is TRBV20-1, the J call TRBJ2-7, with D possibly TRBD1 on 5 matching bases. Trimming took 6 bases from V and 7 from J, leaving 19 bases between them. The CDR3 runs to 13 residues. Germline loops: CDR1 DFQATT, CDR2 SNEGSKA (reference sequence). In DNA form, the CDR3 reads TGCAGTGCCCCTCTGCCAGGGTCCGTAGAGCAGTACTTC. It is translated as CSAPLPGSVEQYF.

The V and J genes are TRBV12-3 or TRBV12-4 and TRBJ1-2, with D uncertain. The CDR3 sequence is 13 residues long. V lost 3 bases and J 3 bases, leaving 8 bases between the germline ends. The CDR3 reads CASSFSGDYGYTF. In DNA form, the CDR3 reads TGTGCCAGCAGTTTTAGCGGGGACTATGGCTACACCTTC.

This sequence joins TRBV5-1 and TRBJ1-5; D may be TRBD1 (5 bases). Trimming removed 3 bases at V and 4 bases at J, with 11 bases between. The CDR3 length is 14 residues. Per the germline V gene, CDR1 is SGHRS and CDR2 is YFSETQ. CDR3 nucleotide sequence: TGCGCCAGCAGCTGGGACGGCGCGAATCAGCCCCAGCATTTT. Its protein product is CASSWDGANQPQHF.

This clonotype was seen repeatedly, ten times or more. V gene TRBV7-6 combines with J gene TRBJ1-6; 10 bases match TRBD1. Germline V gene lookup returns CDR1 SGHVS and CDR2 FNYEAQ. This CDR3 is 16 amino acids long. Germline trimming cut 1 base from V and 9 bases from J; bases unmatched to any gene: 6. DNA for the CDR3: TGTGCCAGCAGCTTAGAAGCGGGACAGGGGAGTTCACCCCTCCACTTT. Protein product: CASSLEAGQGSSPLHF.

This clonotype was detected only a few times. The chain's CDR3 is CASSDEIPQETQYF. CDR3 DNA: TGTGCCAGCAGTGACGAGATCCCACAAGAGACCCAGTACTTC. The genes are TRBV6-1 and TRBJ2-5; D is undetermined. Germline CDR1 and CDR2: MNHNS and SASEGT. The CDR3 extends over 14 amino acids. V shed 3 bases and J shed 2 bases, with 10 bases lying between them.

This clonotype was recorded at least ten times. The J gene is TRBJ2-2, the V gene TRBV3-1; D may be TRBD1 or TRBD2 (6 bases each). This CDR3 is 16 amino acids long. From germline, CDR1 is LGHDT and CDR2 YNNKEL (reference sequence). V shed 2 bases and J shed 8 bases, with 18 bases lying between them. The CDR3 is CASSQSRGPPWGELFF. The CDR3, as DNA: TGTGCCAGCAGCCAATCACGGGGGCCACCCTGGGGGGAGCTGTTTTTT.

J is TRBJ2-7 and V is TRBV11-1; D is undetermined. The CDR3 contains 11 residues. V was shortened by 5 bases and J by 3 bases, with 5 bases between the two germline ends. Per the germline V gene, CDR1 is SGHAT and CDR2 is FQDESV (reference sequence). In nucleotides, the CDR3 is TGTGCCAGCAGCGGGTTCTACGAGCAGTACTTC. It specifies CASSGFYEQYF.